These T cell receptor beta chains were read from a single sample in a study of blood T cells in healthy people across ages. From the 5' RACE reads, TCRdb called clonotypes with MiXCR, one entry per CDR3 protein. The table has hundreds of thousands of distinct CDR3 sequences, 32% seen once; the top ten hold less than 20%. Sample: blood. These TCRs come from a woman older than 75 in good health. Both conserved end residues are part of each CDR3. Part of the rows lack a size; the others show once, few, many or a class for expanded clones.

V gene	J gene	clone size	CDR3 protein
TRBV28	TRBJ2-5	many	CASRLDPGQETQYF
TRBV7-2	TRBJ2-2	.	CASGSSPGQRNTGELFF
TRBV4-3	TRBJ2-1	.	CASSQVGAGNEQFF
TRBV5-5	TRBJ2-7	many	CASRPAGQPPPYEQYF
TRBV28	TRBJ1-5	many	CASSRGGTQPQHF
TRBV18	TRBJ2-5	few	CASSPKSGTGNNEQYF
TRBV5-1	TRBJ2-1	many	CASSFSTGRIGDNEQFF
TRBV7-3	TRBJ2-6	.	CASAAEGLSSGANVRTF
TRBV5-1	TRBJ2-7	many	CASSLEAGGRYEQYF
TRBV5-1	TRBJ1-5	many	CASSLSGGAGQPQHF
TRBV3-1	TRBJ2-7	many	CASSQSGTSYEQYF
TRBV6-5	TRBJ2-5	.	CASSPGLSPSQETQYF
TRBV9	TRBJ2-2	.	CASSTHAGTKKTGELFF
TRBV7-9	TRBJ1-1	many	CASSLSGANTEAFF
TRBV7-2	TRBJ2-6	many	CASSFGGSSGANVLTF
TRBV20-1	TRBJ1-2	.	CSARDQTGYTF
TRBV12-3/TRBV12-4	TRBJ2-1	.	CAGSYLAGGSLNGQFF
TRBV7-2	TRBJ2-1	once	CASSPPGLAGGNEQFF
TRBV4-2	TRBJ2-3	.	CASSQGTSATDTQYF
TRBV5-1	TRBJ2-1	many	CASSEGTGEHNEQFF
TRBV7-7	TRBJ2-1	many	CASSLGLAEYNEQFF
TRBV9	TRBJ2-5	many	CASSVVPGGGQETQYF
TRBV7-2	TRBJ1-2	.	CASSLVGQGGGYTF
TRBV5-6	TRBJ1-2	many	CASSPNVQNYGYTF
TRBV30	TRBJ2-2	.	CAWSKAGNTGELFF
TRBV7-3	TRBJ1-2	.	CASSFNSDRARVYGYTF
TRBV24-1	TRBJ1-2	.	CATSDRGDGYTF